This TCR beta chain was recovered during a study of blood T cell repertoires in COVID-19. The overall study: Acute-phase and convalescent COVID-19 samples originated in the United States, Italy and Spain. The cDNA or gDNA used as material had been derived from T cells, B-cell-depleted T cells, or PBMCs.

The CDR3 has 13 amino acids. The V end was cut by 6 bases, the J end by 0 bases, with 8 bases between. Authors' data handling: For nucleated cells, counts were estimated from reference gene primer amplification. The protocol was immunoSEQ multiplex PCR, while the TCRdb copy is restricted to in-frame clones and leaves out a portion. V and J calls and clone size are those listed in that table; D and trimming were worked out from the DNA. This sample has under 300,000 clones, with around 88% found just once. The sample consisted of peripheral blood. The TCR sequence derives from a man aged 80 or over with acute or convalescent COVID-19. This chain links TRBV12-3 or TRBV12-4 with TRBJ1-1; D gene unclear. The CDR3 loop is CASSSGVNTEAFF. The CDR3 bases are TGTGCCAGCAGCAGCGGAGTGAACACTGAAGCTTTCTTT.